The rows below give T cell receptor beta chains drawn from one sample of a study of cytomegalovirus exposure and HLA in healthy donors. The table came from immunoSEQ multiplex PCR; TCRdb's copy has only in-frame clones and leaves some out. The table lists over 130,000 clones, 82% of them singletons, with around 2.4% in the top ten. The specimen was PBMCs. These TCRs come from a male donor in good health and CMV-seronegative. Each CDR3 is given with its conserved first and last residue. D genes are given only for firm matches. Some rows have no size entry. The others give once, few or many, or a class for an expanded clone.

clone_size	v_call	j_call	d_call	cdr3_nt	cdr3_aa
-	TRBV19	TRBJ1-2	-	TGTGCCAGTACCTCAGGGGCCCTTGGCTACACCTTC	CASTSGALGYTF
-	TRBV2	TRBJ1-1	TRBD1	TGTGCCAGCAGTGGACAGGGAAGGAACACTGAAGCTTTCTTT	CASSGQGRNTEAFF
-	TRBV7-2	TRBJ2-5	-	TGTGCCAGCAGCTTAGCTGGGCTCCAAGAGACCCAGTACTTC	CASSLAGLQETQYF
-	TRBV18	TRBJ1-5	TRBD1	TGTGCCAGCTCACCCACGACAGGGCTCTACCGGGGGAGCAATCAGCCCCAGCATTTT	CASSPTTGLYRGSNQPQHF
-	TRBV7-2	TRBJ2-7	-	TGTGCCAGCAGCTTATATCTCGGCTACGAGCAGTACTTC	CASSLYLGYEQYF
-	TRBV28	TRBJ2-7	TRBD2	TGTGCCAGCTACGCATGGACTAGCGGCTACGAGCAGTACTTC	CASYAWTSGYEQYF
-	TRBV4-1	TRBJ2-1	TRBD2	TGCGCCAGCAGCCAAGACCGGGGGAGGGACAATGAGCAGTTCTTC	CASSQDRGRDNEQFF
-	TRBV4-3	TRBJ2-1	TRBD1	TGCGCCAGCAGCCGGGACAGGGGGCTTTATGAGCAGTTCTTC	CASSRDRGLYEQFF
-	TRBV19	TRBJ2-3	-	TGTGCCAGTAGTATAAGGGCAGGGGTAGACGATACGCAGTATTTT	CASSIRAGVDDTQYF
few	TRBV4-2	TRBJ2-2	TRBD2	TGTGCCAGCAGCCAAGATAGGCCTAGCGGGAGTACGGGGGAGCTGTTTTTT	CASSQDRPSGSTGELFF
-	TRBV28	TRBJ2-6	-	TGTGCCAGCAGCCCCGAGGGAGTCCTCTCTGGGGCCAACGTCCTGACTTTC	CASSPEGVLSGANVLTF
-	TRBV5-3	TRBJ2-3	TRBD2	TGTGCCAGAAGCTTCAATCGGACTAGCGGGAGAAAGAGCACAGATACGCAGTATTTT	CARSFNRTSGRKSTDTQYF
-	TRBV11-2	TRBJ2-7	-	TGTGCCAGCAGCCCTGCCGGGTACGAGCAGTACTTC	CASSPAGYEQYF
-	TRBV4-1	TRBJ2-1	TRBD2	TGCGCCAGCAGCCAAGATCAACTAGCGGATTATTTCTACAATGAGCAGTTCTTC	CASSQDQLADYFYNEQFF
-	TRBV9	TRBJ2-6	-	TGTGCCAGCAGCGTGGCGGCTGGGGCCAACGTCCTGACTTTC	CASSVAAGANVLTF
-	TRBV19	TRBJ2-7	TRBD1	TGTGCCAGTAGTACCCAGGGGGCGAACGAGCAGTACTTC	CASSTQGANEQYF
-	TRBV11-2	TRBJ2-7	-	TGTGCCAGCAGCTTAGACAGGGCCTACGAGCAGTACTTC	CASSLDRAYEQYF
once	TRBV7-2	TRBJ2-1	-	TGTGCCAGCAGCTTAAGGGACTTCGGCAACAATGAGCAGTTCTTC	CASSLRDFGNNEQFF
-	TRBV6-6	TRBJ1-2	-	TGTGCCAGCAGTTACGTCGCGGGGAACTATGGCTACACCTTC	CASSYVAGNYGYTF
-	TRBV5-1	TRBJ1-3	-	TGCGCCAGCAGCCTCGCGCCCATCCGAACCTCTGGAAACACCATATATTTT	CASSLAPIRTSGNTIYF
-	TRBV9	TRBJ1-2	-	TGTGCCAGCAGCGGAAGACAGAGCTATGGCTACACCTTC	CASSGRQSYGYTF
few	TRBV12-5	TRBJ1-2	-	TGTGCTAGTGGTTTGGACGGAGTAGATAACTATGGCTACACCTTC	CASGLDGVDNYGYTF
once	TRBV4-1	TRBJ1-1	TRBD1	TGCGCCAGCAGCCCCTCACTAGACAGGGGACCGCCTTTCTTT	CASSPSLDRGPPFF
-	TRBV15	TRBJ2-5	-	TGTGCCACCAGCAGAGAAGGACTGGACGCGGAAGAGACCCAGTACTTC	CATSREGLDAEETQYF
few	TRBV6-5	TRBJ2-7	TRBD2	TGTGCCAGCAGTCGCGGGGGAGCGGGCTCCTACGAGCAGTACTTC	CASSRGGAGSYEQYF
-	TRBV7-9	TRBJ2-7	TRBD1	TGTGCCAGCAGCTTCCCAGGGACAGCCTACGAGCAGTACTTC	CASSFPGTAYEQYF
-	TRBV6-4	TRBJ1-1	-	TGTGCCAGCAGTGACTCGCCGGGTGGAGGGGAGGCTTTCTTT	CASSDSPGGGEAFF